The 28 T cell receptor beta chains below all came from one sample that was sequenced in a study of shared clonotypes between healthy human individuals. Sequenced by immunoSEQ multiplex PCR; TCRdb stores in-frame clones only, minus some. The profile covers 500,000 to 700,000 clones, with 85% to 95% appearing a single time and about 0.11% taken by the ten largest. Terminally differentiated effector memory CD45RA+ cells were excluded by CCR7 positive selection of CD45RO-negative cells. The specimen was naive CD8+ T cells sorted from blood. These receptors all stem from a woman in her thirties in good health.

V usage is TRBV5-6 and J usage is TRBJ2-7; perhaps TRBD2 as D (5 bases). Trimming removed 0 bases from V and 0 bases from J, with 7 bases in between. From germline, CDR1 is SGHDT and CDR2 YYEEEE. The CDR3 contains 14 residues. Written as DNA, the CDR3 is TGTGCCAGCAGCTTGGTTGCGGGCTCCTACGAGCAGTACTTC. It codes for CASSLVAGSYEQYF.

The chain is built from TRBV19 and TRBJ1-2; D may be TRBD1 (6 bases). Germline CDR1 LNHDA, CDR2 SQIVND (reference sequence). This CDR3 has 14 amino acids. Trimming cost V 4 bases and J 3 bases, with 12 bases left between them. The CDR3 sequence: CASSRGHTDYGYTF. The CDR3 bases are TGTGCCAGTAGTAGGGGACATACGGACTATGGCTACACCTTC.

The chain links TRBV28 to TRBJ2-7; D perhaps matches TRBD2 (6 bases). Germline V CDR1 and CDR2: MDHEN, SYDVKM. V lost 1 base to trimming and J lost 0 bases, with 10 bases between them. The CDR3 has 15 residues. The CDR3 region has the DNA TGTGCCAGCAGTTTATCTGGGGGGATCTCCTACGAGCAGTACTTC. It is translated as CASSLSGGISYEQYF.

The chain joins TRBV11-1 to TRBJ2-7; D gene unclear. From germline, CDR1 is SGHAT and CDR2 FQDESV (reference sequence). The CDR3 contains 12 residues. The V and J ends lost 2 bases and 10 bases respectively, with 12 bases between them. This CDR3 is CASSLNPAEQYF. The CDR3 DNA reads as TGTGCCAGCAGCTTAAATCCGGCAGAACAGTACTTC. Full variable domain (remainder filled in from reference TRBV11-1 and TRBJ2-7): EAEVAQSPRYKITEKSQAVAFWCDPISGHATLYWYRQILGQGPELLVQFQDESVVDDSQLPKDRFSAERLKGVDSTLKIQPAELGDSAMYLCASSLNPAEQYFGPGTRLTVT.

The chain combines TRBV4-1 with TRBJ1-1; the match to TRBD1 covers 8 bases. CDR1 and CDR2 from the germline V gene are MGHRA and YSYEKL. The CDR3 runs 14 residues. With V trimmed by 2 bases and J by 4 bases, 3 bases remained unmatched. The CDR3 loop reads CASSQWTGRTEAFF. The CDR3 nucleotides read TGCGCCAGCAGCCAATGGACAGGGCGCACTGAAGCTTTCTTT.

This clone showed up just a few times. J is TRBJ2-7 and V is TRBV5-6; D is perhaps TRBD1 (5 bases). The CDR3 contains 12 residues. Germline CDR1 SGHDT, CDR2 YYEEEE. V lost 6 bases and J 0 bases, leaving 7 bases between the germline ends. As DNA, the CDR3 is TGTGCCAGCACTGACAGCTCCTACGAGCAGTACTTC. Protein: CASTDSSYEQYF.

Here the CDR3 reads CASSFPLSTSGRGSQFF. CDR3 in DNA: TGTGCCAGCAGCTTCCCCCTTTCGACTAGCGGGAGAGGTTCGCAGTTCTTC. This chain uses TRBV7-9 with TRBJ2-1, with 12 positions matching TRBD2. The CDR3 extends over 17 amino acids. V gave up 3 bases and J gave up 12 bases; unmatched junction bases: 15. Germline V lookup: CDR1 SEHNR, CDR2 FQNEAQ (reference sequence).

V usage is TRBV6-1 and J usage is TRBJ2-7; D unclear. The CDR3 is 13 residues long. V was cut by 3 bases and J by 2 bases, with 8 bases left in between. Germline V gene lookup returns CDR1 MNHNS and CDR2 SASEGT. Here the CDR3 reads CASSDFGPYEQYF. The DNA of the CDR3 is TGTGCCAGCAGTGATTTCGGTCCCTACGAGCAGTACTTC.

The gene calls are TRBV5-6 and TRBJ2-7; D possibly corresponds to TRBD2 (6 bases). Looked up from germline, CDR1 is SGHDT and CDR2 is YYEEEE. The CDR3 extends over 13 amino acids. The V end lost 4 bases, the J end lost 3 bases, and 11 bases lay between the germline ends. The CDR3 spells CASSTGTDYEQYF. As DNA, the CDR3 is TGTGCCAGCAGCACCGGGACTGACTACGAGCAGTACTTC.

The CDR3 region is CASSCPMTQHF. CDR3 in DNA: TGTGCCAGCAGCTGCCCTATGACCCAGCATTTT. The chain couples TRBV5-6 to TRBJ1-5, with no clear D. The CDR3 is 11 residues long. V shed 3 bases and J shed 11 bases, with 9 bases lying between them. In germline, CDR1 is SGHDT, CDR2 YYEEEE. Filled out from reference TRBV5-6 and TRBJ1-5, the complete variable domain reads DAGVTQSPTHLIKTRGQQVTLRCSPKSGHDTVSWYQQALGQGPQFIFQYYEEEERQRGNFPDRFSGHQFPNYSSELNVNALLLGDSALYLCASSCPMTQHFGDGTRLSIL.

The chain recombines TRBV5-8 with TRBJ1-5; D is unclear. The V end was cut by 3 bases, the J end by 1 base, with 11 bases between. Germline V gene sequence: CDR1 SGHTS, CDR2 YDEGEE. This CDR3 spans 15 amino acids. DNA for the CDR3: TGTGCCAGCAGCTACACCTTAGGAAGCAATCAGCCCCAGCATTTT. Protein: CASSYTLGSNQPQHF.

The chain's CDR3 is CASSVEGGGGSYEQYF. CDR3 bases: TGTGCCAGCAGCGTAGAGGGAGGGGGAGGATCCTACGAGCAGTACTTC. The J gene is TRBJ2-7, the V gene TRBV9; D perhaps matches TRBD2 (7 bases). Trimming stripped 0 bases from V and 1 base from J, with 14 bases between. Germline CDR1 and CDR2: SGDLS and YYNGEE. The CDR3 is made up of 16 amino acids.

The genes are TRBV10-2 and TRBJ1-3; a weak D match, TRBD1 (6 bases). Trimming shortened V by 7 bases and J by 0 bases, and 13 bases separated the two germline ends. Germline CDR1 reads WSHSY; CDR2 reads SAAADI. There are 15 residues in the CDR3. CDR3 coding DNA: TGCGCCAGCATGGGGCAGGGGTTCTCTGGAAACACCATATATTTT. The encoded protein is CASMGQGFSGNTIYF.

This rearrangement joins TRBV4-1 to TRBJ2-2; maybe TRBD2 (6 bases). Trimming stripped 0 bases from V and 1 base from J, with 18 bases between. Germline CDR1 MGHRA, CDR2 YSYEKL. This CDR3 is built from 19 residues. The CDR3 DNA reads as TGCGCCAGCAGCCAAGAAGGAGGGTACGGCGGAAGGAACACCGGGGAGCTGTTTTTT. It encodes CASSQEGGYGGRNTGELFF.

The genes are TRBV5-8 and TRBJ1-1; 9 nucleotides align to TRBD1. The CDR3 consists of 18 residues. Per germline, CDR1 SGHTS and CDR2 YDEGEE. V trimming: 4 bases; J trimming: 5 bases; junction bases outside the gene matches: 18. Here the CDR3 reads CASSHRLRDRVQWTEAFF. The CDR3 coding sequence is TGTGCCAGCAGCCACAGACTCCGGGACAGGGTACAGTGGACTGAAGCTTTCTTT.

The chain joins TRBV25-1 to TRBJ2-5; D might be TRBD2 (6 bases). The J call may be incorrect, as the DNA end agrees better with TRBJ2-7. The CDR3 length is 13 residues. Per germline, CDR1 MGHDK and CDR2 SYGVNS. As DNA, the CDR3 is TGTGCCAGCAGTGACGGAGGGGTGTACGAGCAGTACTTC. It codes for CASSDGGVYEQYF.

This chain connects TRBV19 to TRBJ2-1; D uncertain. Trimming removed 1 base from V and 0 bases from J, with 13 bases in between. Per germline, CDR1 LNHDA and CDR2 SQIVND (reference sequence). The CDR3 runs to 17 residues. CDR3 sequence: CASSIGRLRSSYNEQFF. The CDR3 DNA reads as TGTGCCAGTAGTATAGGGCGGTTGCGTAGCTCCTACAATGAGCAGTTCTTC.

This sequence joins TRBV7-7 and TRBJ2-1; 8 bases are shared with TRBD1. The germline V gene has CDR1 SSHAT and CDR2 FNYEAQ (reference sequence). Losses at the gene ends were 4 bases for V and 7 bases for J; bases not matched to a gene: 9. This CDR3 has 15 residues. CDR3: CASSSSDRVGNEQFF. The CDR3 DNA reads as TGTGCCAGCAGCTCCTCGGACAGGGTAGGGAATGAGCAGTTCTTC.

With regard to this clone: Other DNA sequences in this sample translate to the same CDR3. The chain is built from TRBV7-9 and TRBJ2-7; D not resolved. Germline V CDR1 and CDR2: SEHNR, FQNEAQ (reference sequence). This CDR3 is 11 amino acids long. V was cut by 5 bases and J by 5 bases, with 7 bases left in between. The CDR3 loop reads CASSPRDEQYF. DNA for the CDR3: TGTGCCAGCAGCCCGCGTGACGAGCAGTACTTC.

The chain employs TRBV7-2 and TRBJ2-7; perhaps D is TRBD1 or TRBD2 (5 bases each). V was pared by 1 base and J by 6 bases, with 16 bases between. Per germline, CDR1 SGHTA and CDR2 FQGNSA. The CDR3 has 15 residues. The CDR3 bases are TGTGCCAGCAGCTTAGATGGGGGTTGGGGCCTCGAGCAGTACTTC. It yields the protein CASSLDGGWGLEQYF.

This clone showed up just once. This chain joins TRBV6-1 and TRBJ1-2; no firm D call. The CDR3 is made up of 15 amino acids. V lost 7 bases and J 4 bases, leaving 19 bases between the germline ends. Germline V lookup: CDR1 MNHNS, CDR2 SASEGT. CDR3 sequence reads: CASIEPGEARYGYTF. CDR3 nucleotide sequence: TGTGCCAGCATCGAACCCGGGGAAGCACGCTATGGCTACACCTTC.

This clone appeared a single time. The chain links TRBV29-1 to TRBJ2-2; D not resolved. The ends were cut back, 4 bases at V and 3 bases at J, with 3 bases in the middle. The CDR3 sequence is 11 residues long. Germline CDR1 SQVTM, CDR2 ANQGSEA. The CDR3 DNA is TGCAGCGTTGGGCACACCGGGGAGCTGTTTTTT. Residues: CSVGHTGELFF.

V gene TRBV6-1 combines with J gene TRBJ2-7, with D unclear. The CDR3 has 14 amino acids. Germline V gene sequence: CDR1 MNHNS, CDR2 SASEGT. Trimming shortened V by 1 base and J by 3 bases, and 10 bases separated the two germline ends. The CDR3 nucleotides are TGTGCCAGCAGTGAAGTGAGTTCCGGCTACGAGCAGTACTTC. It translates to CASSEVSSGYEQYF.

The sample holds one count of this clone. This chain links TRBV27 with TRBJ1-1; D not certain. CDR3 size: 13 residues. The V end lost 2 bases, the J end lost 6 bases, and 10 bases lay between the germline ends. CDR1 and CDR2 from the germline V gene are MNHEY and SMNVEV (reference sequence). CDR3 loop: CASSLPGGPEAFF. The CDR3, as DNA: TGTGCCAGCAGTTTACCGGGAGGACCTGAAGCTTTCTTT.

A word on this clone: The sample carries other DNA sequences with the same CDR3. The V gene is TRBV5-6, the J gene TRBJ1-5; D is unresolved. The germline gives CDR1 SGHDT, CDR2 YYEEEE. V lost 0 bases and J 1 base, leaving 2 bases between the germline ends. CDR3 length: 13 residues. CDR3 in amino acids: CASSLGSNQPQHF. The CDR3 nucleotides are TGTGCCAGCAGCTTGGGCAGCAATCAGCCCCAGCATTTT.

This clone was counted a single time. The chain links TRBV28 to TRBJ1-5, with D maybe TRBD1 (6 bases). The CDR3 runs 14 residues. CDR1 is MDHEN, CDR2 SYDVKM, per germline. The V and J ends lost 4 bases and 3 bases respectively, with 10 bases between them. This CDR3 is CASSSGQPNQPQHF. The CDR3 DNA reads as TGTGCCAGCAGTTCAGGACAGCCCAATCAGCCCCAGCATTTT. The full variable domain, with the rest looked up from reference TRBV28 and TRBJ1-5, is DVKVTQSSRYLVKRTGEKVFLECVQDMDHENMFWYRQDPGLGLRLIYFSYDVKMKEKGDIPEGYSVSREKKERFSLILESASTNQTSMYLCASSSGQPNQPQHFGDGTRLSIL.

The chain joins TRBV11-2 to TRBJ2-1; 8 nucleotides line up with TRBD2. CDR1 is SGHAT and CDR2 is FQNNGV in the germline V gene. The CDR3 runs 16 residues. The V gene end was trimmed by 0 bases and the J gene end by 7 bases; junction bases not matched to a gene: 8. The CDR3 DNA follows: TGTGCCAGCAGCTTAGATCCGGAGCGGGAGATAAATGAGCAGTTCTTC. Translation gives CASSLDPEREINEQFF.

In DNA form, the CDR3 reads TGCGCCAGCAGGGGACTAGCGGGGGATCAAGAGACCCAGTACTTC. It encodes CASRGLAGDQETQYF. This chain links TRBV10-2 with TRBJ2-5; 14 bases are shared with TRBD2. V was clipped by 6 bases and J by 2 bases; unmatched bases: 2. In germline, CDR1 is WSHSY, CDR2 SAAADI. This CDR3 spans 15 amino acids.